These 5 T cell receptor beta chains came from one sample sequenced in a study of patients and donors after allogeneic stem cell transplantation. TCRdb ran MiXCR on the RT-PCR reads and lists one entry per CDR3 protein. The data show some 90,000 distinct CDR3 sequences, with around 48% seen just once and 60% to 65% held by the top ten. The sequenced sample was blood, either unsorted or a sorted T cell fraction (not recorded which). The receptors originated from a human donor who was either an allogeneic HSCT recipient or a stem cell or donor lymphocyte infusion donor (not recorded which). It is not recorded whose cells these are; they may come from a transplant donor.

The chain uses TRBV3-1 and TRBJ1-1; perhaps TRBD1 as D (5 bases). Germline CDR1 is LGHDT and CDR2 is YNNKEL (reference sequence). The CDR3 is made up of 13 amino acids. V lost 4 bases to trimming and J lost 10 bases, with 16 bases between them. The CDR3 DNA follows: TGTGCCAGCAGCCCGGACGAAACAAGGGGAGCTTTCTTT. Protein: CASSPDETRGAFF. Using reference TRBV3-1 and TRBJ1-1 for the parts outside the CDR3, the full variable domain is DTAVSQTPKYLVTQMGNDKSIKCEQNLGHDTMYWYKQDSKKFLKIMFSYNNKELIINETVPNRFSPKSPDKAHLNLHINSLELGDSAVYFCASSPDETRGAFFGQGTRLTVV.

CDR3 protein: CASSQVFILGSANTGELFF. CDR3 DNA: TGCGCCAGCAGCCAAGTTTTTATTCTGGGTAGCGCGAACACCGGGGAGCTGTTTTTT. This chain uses TRBV4-3 with TRBJ2-2; TRBD2 might be the D (5 bases). Germline assignment: CDR1 LGHNA and CDR2 YSLEER. V lost 1 base and J 0 bases, leaving 18 bases between the germline ends. This CDR3 comprises 19 residues.

The rearrangement joins TRBV12-3 or TRBV12-4 to TRBJ2-2, with D unclear. This CDR3 has 15 residues. Trimming took off 0 bases at V and 4 bases at J, with 9 bases between the two ends. In nucleotides, the CDR3 is TGTGCCAGCAGTTTAGCAGATACTACCACCGGGGAGCTGTTTTTT. Protein sequence: CASSLADTTTGELFF.

This clonotype has more than one count but fewer than ten. V is TRBV6-6 and J is TRBJ2-2; 8 nucleotides agree with TRBD1. This CDR3 spans 15 amino acids. Trimming at V came to 6 bases and at J to 1 base, leaving 4 bases not matched to a gene. Germline CDR1 is MNHNY and CDR2 is SVGAGI (reference sequence). The CDR3 nucleotides are TGTGCCAGCAGGTCCGGGACAGGGAACACCGGGGAGCTGTTTTTT. Protein product: CASRSGTGNTGELFF.

This clonotype was observed a handful of times. The DNA of the CDR3 is TGCGCCAGCAGCAGGACGGTCTCTGGAAACACCATATATTTT. Translating gives CASSRTVSGNTIYF. The J gene is TRBJ1-3, the V gene TRBV5-1; D remains unclear. The germline V and J ends were trimmed by 4 bases and 0 bases, with 8 bases remaining between them. This CDR3 has 14 residues. The germline CDR1 and CDR2 sequences are SGHRS and YFSETQ. Together with reference TRBV5-1 and TRBJ1-3, the CDR3 gives the full variable domain: KAGVTQTPRYLIKTRGQQVTLSCSPISGHRSVSWYQQTPGQGLQFLFEYFSETQRNKGNFPGRFSGRQFSNSRSEMNVSTLELGDSALYLCASSRTVSGNTIYFGEGSWLTVV.